A selection of T cell receptor beta chains follows, all from one sample in a study of cytomegalovirus exposure and HLA in healthy donors. Measured with immunoSEQ multiplex PCR; TCRdb has only the in-frame clones, and not every one. This table holds about 120,000 clones, 73% found once. The source material was PBMCs. The receptors were gathered from a woman aged 40-49 years in good health and CMV-seronegative. Both conserved end residues are part of each CDR3. Fields, in order: CDR3 length, clone size, D gene, V gene, J gene, CDR3 protein, CDR3 DNA. The D gene is left open where the match is weak. Not every row has a clone size; where given, it reads once, few, many or a size class.

length: 15
size: few
D: TRBD2
V: TRBV11-2
J: TRBJ2-7
CDR3: CASSLGLATSYEQYF
DNA: TGTGCCAGCAGCTTAGGACTAGCGACGTCCTACGAGCAGTACTTC

length: 14
size: NA
D: NA
V: TRBV4-3
J: TRBJ2-7
CDR3: CASSRAYRTYEQYF
DNA: TGCGCCAGCAGCCGGGCCTACCGGACCTACGAGCAGTACTTC

length: 19
size: few
D: TRBD1
V: TRBV11-2
J: TRBJ2-7
CDR3: CASSLDRRDRNIIPYEQYF
DNA: TGTGCCAGCAGCTTAGATCGGCGGGACAGGAACATTATACCCTACGAGCAGTACTTC

length: 17
size: few
D: TRBD2
V: TRBV13
J: TRBJ2-7
CDR3: CASSSGLAGPLPYEQYF
DNA: TGTGCCAGCAGCTCGGGACTAGCGGGACCACTCCCTTACGAGCAGTACTTC

length: 11
size: few
D: NA
V: TRBV7-2
J: TRBJ1-1
CDR3: CASSTRQEAFF
DNA: TGTGCCAGCAGCACAAGACAGGAAGCTTTCTTT

length: 20
size: NA
D: TRBD1
V: TRBV7-2
J: TRBJ2-6
CDR3: CASSLAIGDRSSSGANVLTF
DNA: TGTGCCAGCAGCTTAGCAATTGGGGACAGGTCAAGCTCTGGGGCCAACGTCCTGACTTTC

length: 18
size: NA
D: NA
V: TRBV28
J: TRBJ1-2
CDR3: CASRGWGEVPDAYYGYTF
DNA: TGTGCCAGCAGGGGATGGGGGGAGGTTCCCGATGCGTACTATGGCTACACCTTC

length: 13
size: NA
D: NA
V: TRBV5-4
J: TRBJ1-1
CDR3: CASSLGEHTEAFF
DNA: TGTGCCAGCAGCTTGGGGGAGCACACTGAAGCTTTCTTT

length: 13
size: few
D: TRBD2
V: TRBV6-1
J: TRBJ2-1
CDR3: CASSDVHRTSAFF
DNA: TGTGCCAGCAGTGATGTTCATAGGACTAGTGCGTTCTTC

length: 14
size: NA
D: TRBD1
V: TRBV7-9
J: TRBJ1-4
CDR3: CASSTTGGWEKLFF
DNA: TGTGCCAGCAGCACGACAGGGGGCTGGGAAAAACTGTTTTTT

length: 16
size: NA
D: NA
V: TRBV18
J: TRBJ1-3
CDR3: CASSPSAGTSGNTIYF
DNA: TGTGCCAGCTCACCCTCGGCAGGGACTTCTGGAAACACCATATATTTT

length: 14
size: NA
D: NA
V: TRBV19
J: TRBJ2-3
CDR3: CASTGPHPTDTQYF
DNA: TGTGCCAGTACAGGGCCCCACCCCACAGATACGCAGTATTTT

length: 14
size: few
D: NA
V: TRBV5-6
J: TRBJ2-3
CDR3: CASSTPRNGDTQYF
DNA: TGTGCCAGCAGTACGCCGAGGAATGGGGATACGCAGTATTTT

length: 15
size: NA
D: NA
V: TRBV10-1
J: TRBJ2-2
CDR3: CASSPRTETTGELFF
DNA: TGCGCCAGCAGTCCGAGGACAGAAACAACCGGGGAGCTGTTTTTT

length: 14
size: NA
D: NA
V: TRBV11-2
J: TRBJ2-7
CDR3: CASSLGPQLYEQYF
DNA: TGTGCCAGCAGCTTAGGACCACAGCTCTACGAGCAGTACTTC

length: 14
size: NA
D: TRBD1
V: TRBV29-1
J: TRBJ2-2
CDR3: CSVFQGANTGELFF
DNA: TGCAGCGTTTTTCAGGGGGCGAACACCGGGGAGCTGTTTTTT

length: 15
size: NA
D: NA
V: TRBV4-3
J: TRBJ2-1
CDR3: CASSLTGSSYNEQFF
DNA: TGCGCCAGCAGCCTTACAGGTTCTTCCTACAATGAGCAGTTCTTC

length: 14
size: NA
D: TRBD2
V: TRBV19
J: TRBJ2-1
CDR3: CASSTQAGVGEQFF
DNA: TGTGCCAGTAGTACCCAAGCGGGGGTGGGAGAGCAGTTCTTC

length: 13
size: NA
D: NA
V: TRBV7-9
J: TRBJ2-5
CDR3: CASSLGSEETQYF
DNA: TGTGCCAGCAGCTTGGGGAGTGAGGAGACCCAGTACTTC

length: 15
size: NA
D: TRBD1
V: TRBV2
J: TRBJ1-4
CDR3: CASRGDRGLLEKLFF
DNA: TGTGCCAGCAGGGGCGACAGGGGGCTATTGGAAAAACTGTTTTTT

length: 18
size: NA
D: NA
V: TRBV10-3
J: TRBJ2-3
CDR3: CAISARGLRGTATDTQYF
DNA: TGTGCCATCAGTGCCCGGGGGCTGCGGGGGACCGCCACAGATACGCAGTATTTT

length: 14
size: NA
D: TRBD2
V: TRBV7-2
J: TRBJ2-7
CDR3: CASSVAGEVYEQYF
DNA: TGTGCCAGCAGCGTGGCGGGAGAGGTCTACGAGCAGTACTTC

length: 13
size: NA
D: NA
V: TRBV12-5
J: TRBJ2-4
CDR3: CASAHGGSNIQYF
DNA: TGTGCTAGTGCCCACGGGGGTAGCAACATTCAGTACTTC

length: 16
size: NA
D: NA
V: TRBV18
J: TRBJ1-1
CDR3: CASSPQGGGVNTEAFF
DNA: TGTGCCAGCTCACCACAGGGCGGGGGCGTCAACACTGAAGCTTTCTTT

length: 15
size: NA
D: NA
V: TRBV5-6
J: TRBJ1-4
CDR3: CASSPEGRGSEKLFF
DNA: TGTGCCAGCAGCCCGGAGGGCCGTGGGAGTGAAAAACTGTTTTTT

length: 22
size: NA
D: NA
V: TRBV12-5
J: TRBJ1-2
CDR3: CASGPKGLNTRIFLGDNYGYTF
DNA: TGTGCTAGTGGTCCAAAGGGACTCAACACTAGGATTTTCTTGGGTGATAACTATGGCTACACCTTC

length: 14
size: NA
D: TRBD1
V: TRBV5-1
J: TRBJ1-1
CDR3: CASSGQGGNTEAFF
DNA: TGCGCCAGCAGCGGACAGGGGGGGAACACTGAAGCTTTCTTT

length: 15
size: NA
D: NA
V: TRBV7-3
J: TRBJ2-3
CDR3: CASSLTRDRTDTQYF
DNA: TGTGCCAGCAGCTTAACGCGGGACCGCACAGATACGCAGTATTTT

length: 14
size: NA
D: NA
V: TRBV27
J: TRBJ1-1
CDR3: CASSSPGRNTEAFF
DNA: TGTGCCAGCAGTTCCCCAGGCAGGAACACTGAAGCTTTCTTT

length: 14
size: few
D: NA
V: TRBV28
J: TRBJ2-5
CDR3: CASGSLPVQETQYF
DNA: TGTGCCAGCGGGAGCTTGCCAGTACAAGAGACCCAGTACTTC

length: 15
size: NA
D: TRBD2
V: TRBV7-9
J: TRBJ2-5
CDR3: CASSLRTSGTETQYF
DNA: TGTGCCAGCAGCTTAAGGACTAGCGGGACTGAGACCCAGTACTTC

length: 17
size: NA
D: TRBD2
V: TRBV5-1
J: TRBJ2-5
CDR3: CASSLGSGGYFQETQYF
DNA: TGCGCCAGCAGCTTGGGTAGCGGGGGGTACTTCCAAGAGACCCAGTACTTC

length: 13
size: NA
D: TRBD2
V: TRBV5-5
J: TRBJ2-1
CDR3: CASSRGGGNEQFF
DNA: TGTGCCAGCAGCCGGGGGGGTGGCAATGAGCAGTTCTTC

length: 18
size: NA
D: TRBD2
V: TRBV7-3
J: TRBJ2-5
CDR3: CASSLSGGGAGEGMTQYF
DNA: TGTGCCAGCAGCTTGAGCGGCGGGGGAGCGGGAGAGGGGATGACCCAGTACTTC

length: 12
size: NA
D: NA
V: TRBV4-3
J: TRBJ2-7
CDR3: CASSRPDREQYF
DNA: TGCGCCAGCAGCCGACCAGACAGGGAGCAGTACTTC

length: 14
size: NA
D: TRBD2
V: TRBV7-7
J: TRBJ2-1
CDR3: CASSRGGDYNEQFF
DNA: TGTGCCAGCAGCCGGGGGGGGGACTACAATGAGCAGTTCTTC

length: 13
size: NA
D: NA
V: TRBV7-8
J: TRBJ2-3
CDR3: CASSLVPGDTQYF
DNA: TGTGCCAGCAGCTTAGTCCCGGGAGATACGCAGTATTTT

length: 16
size: NA
D: NA
V: TRBV5-4
J: TRBJ2-1
CDR3: CASSLVGSHRGDEQFF
DNA: TGTGCCAGCAGCTTGGTCGGGTCCCACCGAGGCGATGAGCAGTTCTTC

length: 14
size: few
D: NA
V: TRBV6-9
J: TRBJ1-6
CDR3: CASSDDSPSSPLHF
DNA: TGTGCCAGCAGTGACGACAGCCCCTCTTCACCCCTCCACTTT

length: 15
size: few
D: TRBD2
V: TRBV2
J: TRBJ2-5
CDR3: CASSDKAGRGETQYF
DNA: TGTGCCAGCAGTGATAAGGCAGGGAGGGGAGAGACCCAGTACTTC

length: 13
size: once
D: NA
V: TRBV30
J: TRBJ2-3
CDR3: CAWSLKGADTQYF
DNA: TGTGCCTGGAGCCTCAAGGGGGCAGATACGCAGTATTTT

length: 14
size: NA
D: NA
V: TRBV2
J: TRBJ2-1
CDR3: CASSLDRSYNEQFF
DNA: TGTGCCAGCAGCTTAGACAGATCCTACAATGAGCAGTTCTTC